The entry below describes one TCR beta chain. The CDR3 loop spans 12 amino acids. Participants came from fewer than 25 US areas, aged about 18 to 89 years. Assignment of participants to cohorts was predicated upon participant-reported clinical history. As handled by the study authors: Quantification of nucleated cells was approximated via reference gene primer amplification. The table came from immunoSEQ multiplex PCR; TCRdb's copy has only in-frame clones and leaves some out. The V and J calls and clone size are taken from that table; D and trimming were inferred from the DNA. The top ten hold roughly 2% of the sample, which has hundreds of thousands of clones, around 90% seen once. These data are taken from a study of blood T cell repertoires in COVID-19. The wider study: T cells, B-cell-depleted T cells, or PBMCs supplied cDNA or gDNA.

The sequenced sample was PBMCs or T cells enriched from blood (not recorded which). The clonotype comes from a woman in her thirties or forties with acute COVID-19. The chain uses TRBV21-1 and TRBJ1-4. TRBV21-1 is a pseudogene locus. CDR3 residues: CASSNDSQKLFF. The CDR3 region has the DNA TGTGCCAGCAGCAATGACTCTCAAAAACTGTTTTTT.